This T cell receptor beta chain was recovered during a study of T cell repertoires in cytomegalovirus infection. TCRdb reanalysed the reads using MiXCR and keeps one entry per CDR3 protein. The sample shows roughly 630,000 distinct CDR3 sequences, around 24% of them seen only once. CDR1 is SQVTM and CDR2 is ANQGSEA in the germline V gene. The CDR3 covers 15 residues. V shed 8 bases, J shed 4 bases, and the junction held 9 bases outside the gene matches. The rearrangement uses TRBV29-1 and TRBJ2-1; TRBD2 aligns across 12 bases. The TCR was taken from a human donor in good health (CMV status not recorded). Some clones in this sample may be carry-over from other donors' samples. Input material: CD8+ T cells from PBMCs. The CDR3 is CSSVLAGGLYNEQFF. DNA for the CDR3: TGCAGCTCTGTACTAGCGGGGGGCCTGTACAATGAGCAGTTCTTC.